The entry that follows covers one TCR beta chain sequence. The antigen is unknown. These data originate in a study of blood T cells in healthy people across ages. Study at large: In model experiments, template switching was able to capture about one barcoded beta molecule for every two T cells that were present. Findings and caveats of the study: Unsorted PBMCs blocked a conclusive comparison of naive and antigen-experienced cells. TCR beta diversity per million T cells fell roughly linearly with age.

Germline V CDR1 and CDR2: SGDLS, YYNGEE. The V end was cut by 0 bases, the J end by 3 bases, with 8 bases between. The CDR3 extends over 14 amino acids. It was with a sample-barcoded 5' primer and a J-beta primer mix that a second PCR of roughly 7 to 12 cycles was run. TCRdb reprocessed the 5' RACE reads with MiXCR, giving one entry per CDR3 protein. In the table there are 800,000 to 900,000 distinct CDR3 sequences, approximately 67% of which are singletons. Per sample, no less than 6 micrograms of total RNA were extracted. The rearrangement links TRBV9 to TRBJ2-3; no clear D. The TCR sequence derives from a man in his thirties or forties in good health. Sequencing used blood. Here the CDR3 reads CASSVGKVTDTQYF. The CDR3 bases are TGTGCCAGCAGCGTAGGAAAAGTAACAGATACGCAGTATTTT. Full variable domain (outside the CDR3, taken from reference TRBV9 and TRBJ2-3): DSGVTQTPKHLITATGQRVTLRCSPRSGDLSVYWYQQSLDQGLQFLIQYYNGEERAKGNILERFSAQQFPDLHSELNLSSLELGDSALYFCASSVGKVTDTQYFGPGTRLTVL.